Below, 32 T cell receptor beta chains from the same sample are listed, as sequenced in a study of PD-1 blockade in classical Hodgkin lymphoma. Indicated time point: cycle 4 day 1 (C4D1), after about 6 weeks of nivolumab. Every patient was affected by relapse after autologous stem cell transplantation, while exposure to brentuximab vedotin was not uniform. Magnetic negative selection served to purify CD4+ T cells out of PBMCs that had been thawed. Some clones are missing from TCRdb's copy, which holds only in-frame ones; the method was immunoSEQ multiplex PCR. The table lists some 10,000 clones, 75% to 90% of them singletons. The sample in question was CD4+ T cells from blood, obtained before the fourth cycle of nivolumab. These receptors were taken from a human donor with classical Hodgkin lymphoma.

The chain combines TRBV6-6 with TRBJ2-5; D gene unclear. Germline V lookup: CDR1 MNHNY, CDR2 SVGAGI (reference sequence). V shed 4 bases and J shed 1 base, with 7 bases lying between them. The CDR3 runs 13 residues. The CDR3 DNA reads TGTGCCAGCAGTTTTAGAATCCAAGAGACCCAGTACTTC. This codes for CASSFRIQETQYF.

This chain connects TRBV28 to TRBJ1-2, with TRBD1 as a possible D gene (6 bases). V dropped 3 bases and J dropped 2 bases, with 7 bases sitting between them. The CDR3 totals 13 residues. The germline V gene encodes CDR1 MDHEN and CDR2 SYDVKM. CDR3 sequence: CASSLDRNYGYTF. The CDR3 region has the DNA TGTGCCAGCAGTTTGGACAGAAACTATGGCTACACCTTC.

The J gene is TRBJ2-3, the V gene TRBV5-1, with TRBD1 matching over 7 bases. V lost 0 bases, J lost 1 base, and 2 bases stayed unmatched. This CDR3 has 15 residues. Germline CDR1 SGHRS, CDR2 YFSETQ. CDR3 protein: CASSLEGAGTDTQYF. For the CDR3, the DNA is TGCGCCAGCAGCTTGGAGGGGGCGGGCACAGATACGCAGTATTTT.

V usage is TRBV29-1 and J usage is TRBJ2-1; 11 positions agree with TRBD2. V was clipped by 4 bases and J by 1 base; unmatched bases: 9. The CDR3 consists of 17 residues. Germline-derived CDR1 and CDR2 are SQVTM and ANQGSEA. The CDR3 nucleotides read TGCAGCGTTGCGCCGCCGGGACTAGCGGCTTCCTACAATGAGCAGTTCTTC. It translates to CSVAPPGLAASYNEQFF.

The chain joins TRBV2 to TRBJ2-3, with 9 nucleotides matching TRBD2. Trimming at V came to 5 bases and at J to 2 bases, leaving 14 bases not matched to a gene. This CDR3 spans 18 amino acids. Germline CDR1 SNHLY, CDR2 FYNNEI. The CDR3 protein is CASSRSGRLAEATDTQYF. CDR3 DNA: TGTGCCAGCAGTCGTTCAGGCAGACTAGCGGAGGCCACAGATACGCAGTATTTT. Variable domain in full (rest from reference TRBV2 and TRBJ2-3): EPEVTQTPSHQVTQMGQEVILRCVPISNHLYFYWYRQILGQKVEFLVSFYNNEISEKSEIFDDQFSVERPDGSNFTLKIRSTKLEDSAMYFCASSRSGRLAEATDTQYFGPGTRLTVL.

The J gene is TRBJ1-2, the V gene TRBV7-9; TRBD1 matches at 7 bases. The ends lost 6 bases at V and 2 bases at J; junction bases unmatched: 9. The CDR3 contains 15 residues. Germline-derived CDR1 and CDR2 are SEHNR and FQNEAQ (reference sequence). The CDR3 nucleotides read TGTGCCAGCAGACCTAACAGGGGACCCAACTATGGCTACACCTTC. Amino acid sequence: CASRPNRGPNYGYTF.

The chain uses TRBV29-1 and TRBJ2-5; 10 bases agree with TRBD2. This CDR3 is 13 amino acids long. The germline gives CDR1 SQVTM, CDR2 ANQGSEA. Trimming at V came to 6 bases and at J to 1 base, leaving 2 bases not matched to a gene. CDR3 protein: CSVTSGVQETQYF. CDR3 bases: TGCAGCGTCACTAGCGGGGTCCAAGAGACCCAGTACTTC.

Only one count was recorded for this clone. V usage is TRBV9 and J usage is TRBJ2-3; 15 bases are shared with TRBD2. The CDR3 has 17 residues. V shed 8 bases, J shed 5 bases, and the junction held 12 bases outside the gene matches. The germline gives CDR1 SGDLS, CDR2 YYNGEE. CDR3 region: CARNYGLAGGLVDTQYF. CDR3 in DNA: TGTGCCAGAAATTATGGACTAGCGGGAGGGCTAGTAGATACGCAGTATTTT.

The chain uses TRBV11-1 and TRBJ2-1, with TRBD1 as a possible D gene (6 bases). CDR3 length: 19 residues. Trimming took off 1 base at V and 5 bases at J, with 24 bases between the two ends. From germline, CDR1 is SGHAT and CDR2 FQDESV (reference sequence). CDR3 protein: CASSLVSGTQGFPHNEQFF. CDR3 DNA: TGTGCCAGCAGCTTAGTCTCCGGGACACAAGGCTTCCCCCACAATGAGCAGTTCTTC. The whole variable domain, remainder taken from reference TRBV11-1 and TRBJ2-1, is EAEVAQSPRYKITEKSQAVAFWCDPISGHATLYWYRQILGQGPELLVQFQDESVVDDSQLPKDRFSAERLKGVDSTLKIQPAELGDSAMYLCASSLVSGTQGFPHNEQFFGPGTRLTVL.

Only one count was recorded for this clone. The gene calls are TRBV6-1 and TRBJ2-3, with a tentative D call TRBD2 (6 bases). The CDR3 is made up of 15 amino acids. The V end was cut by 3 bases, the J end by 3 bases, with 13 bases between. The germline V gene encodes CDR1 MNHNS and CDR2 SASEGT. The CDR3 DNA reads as TGTGCCAGCAGTGATTACGCGGGGAAAACAGATACGCAGTATTTT. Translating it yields CASSDYAGKTDTQYF.

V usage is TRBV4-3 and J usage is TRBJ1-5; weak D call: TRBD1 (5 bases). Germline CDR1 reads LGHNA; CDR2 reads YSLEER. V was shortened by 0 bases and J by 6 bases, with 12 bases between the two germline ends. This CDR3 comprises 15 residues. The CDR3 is CASSQESGPGQPQHF. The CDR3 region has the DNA TGCGCCAGCAGCCAAGAATCAGGGCCCGGTCAGCCCCAGCATTTT.

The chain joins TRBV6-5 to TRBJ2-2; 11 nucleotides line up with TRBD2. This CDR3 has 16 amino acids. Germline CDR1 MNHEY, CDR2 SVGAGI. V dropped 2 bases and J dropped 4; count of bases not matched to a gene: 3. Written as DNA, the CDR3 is TGTGCCAGCAGTTACCTTAGCGGGAGGGCCACCGGGGAGCTGTTTTTT. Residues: CASSYLSGRATGELFF.

The CDR3: CASSPDWSSYNEQFF. The DNA of the CDR3 is TGTGCCAGCTCACCGGACTGGAGCTCCTACAATGAGCAGTTCTTC. V usage is TRBV18 and J usage is TRBJ2-1, with D possibly matching TRBD2 (5 bases). The CDR3 covers 15 residues. Germline CDR1 KGHSH, CDR2 LQKENI. V was cut by 3 bases and J by 0 bases, with 9 bases left in between.

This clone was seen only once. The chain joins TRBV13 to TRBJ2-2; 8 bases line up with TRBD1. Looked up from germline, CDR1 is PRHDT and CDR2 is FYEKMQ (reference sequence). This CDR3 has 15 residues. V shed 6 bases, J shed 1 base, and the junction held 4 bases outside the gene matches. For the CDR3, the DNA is TGTGCCAGCAGACCTGGGACAGGGAACACCGGGGAGCTGTTTTTT. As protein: CASRPGTGNTGELFF.

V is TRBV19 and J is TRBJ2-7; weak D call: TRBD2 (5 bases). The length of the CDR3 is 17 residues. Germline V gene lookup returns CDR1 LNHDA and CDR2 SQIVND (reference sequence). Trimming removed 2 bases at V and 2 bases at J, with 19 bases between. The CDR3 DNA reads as TGTGCCAGTAGTATAAAGGGTTCCGGGATTTCAGCCTACGAGCAGTACTTC. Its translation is CASSIKGSGISAYEQYF.

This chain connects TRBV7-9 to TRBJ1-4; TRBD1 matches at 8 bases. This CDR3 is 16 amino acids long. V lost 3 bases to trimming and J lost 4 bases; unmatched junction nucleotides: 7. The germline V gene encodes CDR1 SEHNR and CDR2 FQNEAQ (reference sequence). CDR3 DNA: TGTGCCAGCAGCTTCACTACAGGGGGGCTTAATGAAAAACTGTTTTTT. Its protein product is CASSFTTGGLNEKLFF.

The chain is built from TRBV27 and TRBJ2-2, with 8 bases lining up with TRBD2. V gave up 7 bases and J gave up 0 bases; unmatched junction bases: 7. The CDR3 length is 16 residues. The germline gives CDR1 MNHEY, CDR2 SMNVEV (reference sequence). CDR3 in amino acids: CASTHRGGSNTGELFF. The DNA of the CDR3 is TGTGCCAGCACCCATCGGGGGGGGTCGAACACCGGGGAGCTGTTTTTT.

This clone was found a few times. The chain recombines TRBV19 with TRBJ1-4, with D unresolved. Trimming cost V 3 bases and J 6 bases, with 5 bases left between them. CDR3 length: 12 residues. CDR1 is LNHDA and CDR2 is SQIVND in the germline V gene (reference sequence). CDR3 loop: CASSMIHEKLFF. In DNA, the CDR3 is TGTGCCAGTAGTATGATCCATGAAAAACTGTTTTTT.

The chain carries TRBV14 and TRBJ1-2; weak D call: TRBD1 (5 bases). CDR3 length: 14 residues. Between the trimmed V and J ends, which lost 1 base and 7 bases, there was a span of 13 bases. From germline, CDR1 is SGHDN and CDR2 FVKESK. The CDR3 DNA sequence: TGTGCCAGCAGCCAAGCAGCAGGGAGGCTTGGCTACACCTTC. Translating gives CASSQAAGRLGYTF.

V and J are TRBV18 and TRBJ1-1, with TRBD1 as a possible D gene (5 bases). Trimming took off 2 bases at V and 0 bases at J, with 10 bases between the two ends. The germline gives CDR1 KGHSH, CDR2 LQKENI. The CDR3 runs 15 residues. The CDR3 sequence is CASSPGQVMNTEAFF. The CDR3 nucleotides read TGTGCCAGCTCACCAGGACAAGTCATGAACACTGAAGCTTTCTTT.

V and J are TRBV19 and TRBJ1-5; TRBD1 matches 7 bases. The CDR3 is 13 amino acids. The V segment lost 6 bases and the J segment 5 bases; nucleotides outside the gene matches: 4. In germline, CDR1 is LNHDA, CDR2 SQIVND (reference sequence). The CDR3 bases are TGTGCCAGTAGATATCAGGGGGATCAGCCCCAGCATTTT. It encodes CASRYQGDQPQHF.

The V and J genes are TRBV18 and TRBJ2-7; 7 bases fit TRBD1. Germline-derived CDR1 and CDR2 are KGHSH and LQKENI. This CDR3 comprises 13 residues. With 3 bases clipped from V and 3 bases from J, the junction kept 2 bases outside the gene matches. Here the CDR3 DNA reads TGTGCCAGCTCACCTGGACAGGACTACGAGCAGTACTTC. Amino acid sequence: CASSPGQDYEQYF.

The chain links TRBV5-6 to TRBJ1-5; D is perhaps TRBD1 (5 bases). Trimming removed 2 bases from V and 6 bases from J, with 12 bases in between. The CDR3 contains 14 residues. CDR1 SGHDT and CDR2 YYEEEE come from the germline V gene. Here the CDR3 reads CASSFRGLGQPQHF. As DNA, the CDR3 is TGTGCCAGCAGCTTTAGGGGTCTTGGTCAGCCCCAGCATTTT.

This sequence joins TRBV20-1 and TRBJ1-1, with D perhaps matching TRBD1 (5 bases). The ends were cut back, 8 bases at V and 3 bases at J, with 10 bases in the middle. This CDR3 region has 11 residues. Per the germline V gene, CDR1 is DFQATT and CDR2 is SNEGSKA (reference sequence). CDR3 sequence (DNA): TGCAGTAAAGACAGTGACACTGAAGCTTTCTTT. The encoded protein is CSKDSDTEAFF.

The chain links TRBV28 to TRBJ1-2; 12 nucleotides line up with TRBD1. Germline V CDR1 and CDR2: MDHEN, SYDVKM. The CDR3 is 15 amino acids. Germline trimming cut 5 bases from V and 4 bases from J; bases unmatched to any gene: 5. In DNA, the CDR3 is TGTGCCAGCAGTGGGGACAGGGGGCGCGTCTATGGCTACACCTTC. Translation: CASSGDRGRVYGYTF.

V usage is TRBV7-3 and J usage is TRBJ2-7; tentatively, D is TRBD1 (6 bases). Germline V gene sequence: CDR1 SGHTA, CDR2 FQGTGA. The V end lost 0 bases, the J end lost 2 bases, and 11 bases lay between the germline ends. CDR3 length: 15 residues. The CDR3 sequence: CASSLTQAGAYEQYF. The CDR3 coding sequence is TGTGCCAGCAGCTTAACGCAGGCAGGGGCCTACGAGCAGTACTTC.

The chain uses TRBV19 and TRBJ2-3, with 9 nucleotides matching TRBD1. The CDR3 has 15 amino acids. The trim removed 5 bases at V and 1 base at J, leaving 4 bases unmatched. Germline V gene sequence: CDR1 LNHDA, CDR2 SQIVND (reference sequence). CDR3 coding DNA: TGTGCCAGTAGTTTGTGGACAGGGGGCACAGATACGCAGTATTTT. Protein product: CASSLWTGGTDTQYF.

The CDR3 bases are TGCGCCAGCAGTGAGAGGAGAGATTCAGATACGCAGTATTTT. Protein sequence: CASSERRDSDTQYF. The V call is TRBV10-1, the J call TRBJ2-3; D gene ambiguous. Per the germline V gene, CDR1 is WNHNN and CDR2 is SYGVQD (reference sequence). The V end was cut by 2 bases, the J end by 4 bases, with 10 bases between. The CDR3 length is 14 residues.

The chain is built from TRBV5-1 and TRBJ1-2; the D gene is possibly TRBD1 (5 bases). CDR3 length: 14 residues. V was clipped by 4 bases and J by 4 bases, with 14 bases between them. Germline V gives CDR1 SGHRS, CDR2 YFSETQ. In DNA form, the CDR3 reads TGCGCCAGCAGCCCCAGGGAGGGAGGCTATGGCTACACCTTC. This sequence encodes CASSPREGGYGYTF.

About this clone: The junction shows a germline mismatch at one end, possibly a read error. DNA of the CDR3: TGTGCCAGCAGTGAATACTCCACAGGGGTCCATGGCCACACCTTC. It is translated as CASSEYSTGVHGHTF. The rearrangement uses TRBV25-1 and TRBJ1-2, with 7 nucleotides matching TRBD1. Germline V lookup: CDR1 MGHDK, CDR2 SYGVNS. This CDR3 contains 15 residues.

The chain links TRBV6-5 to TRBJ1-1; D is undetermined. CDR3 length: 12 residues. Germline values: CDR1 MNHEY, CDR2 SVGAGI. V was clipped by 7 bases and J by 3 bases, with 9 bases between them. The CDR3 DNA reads TGTGCCAGCACCAAGGGAGACACTGAAGCTTTCTTT. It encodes CASTKGDTEAFF.

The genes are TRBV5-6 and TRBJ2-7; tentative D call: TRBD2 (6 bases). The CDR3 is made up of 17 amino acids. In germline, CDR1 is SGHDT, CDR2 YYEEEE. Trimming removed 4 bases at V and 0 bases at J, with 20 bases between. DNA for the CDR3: TGTGCCAGCAGCCGTTTGTCCGAGGGACTGAGCTCCTACGAGCAGTACTTC. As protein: CASSRLSEGLSSYEQYF. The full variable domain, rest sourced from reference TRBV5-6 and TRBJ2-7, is DAGVTQSPTHLIKTRGQQVTLRCSPKSGHDTVSWYQQALGQGPQFIFQYYEEEERQRGNFPDRFSGHQFPNYSSELNVNALLLGDSALYLCASSRLSEGLSSYEQYFGPGTRLTVT.